Shown below are 31 T cell receptor beta chains from a single sample sequenced in a study of cytomegalovirus exposure and HLA in healthy donors. Both 60 Vbeta primers and 13 Jbeta primers went into the PCR. Sequenced by immunoSEQ multiplex PCR; TCRdb stores in-frame clones only, minus some. This table holds approximately 200,000 clones, roughly 79% found once. Sequencing used PBMCs. The receptors originated from a man between 18 and 29 years old in good health and CMV-seronegative.

The chain is built from TRBV27 and TRBJ1-5, with TRBD1 identical over 7 bases. The trim removed 5 bases at V and 3 bases at J, leaving 7 bases unmatched. This CDR3 region has 15 residues. Germline assignment: CDR1 MNHEY and CDR2 SMNVEV (reference sequence). The chain's CDR3 is CASSPGQVFNQPQHF. In nucleotides, the CDR3 is TGTGCCAGCAGTCCCGGACAGGTTTTCAATCAGCCCCAGCATTTT.

This clone was seen many times. V usage is TRBV7-2 and J usage is TRBJ2-7; weak D call: TRBD2 (7 bases). Trimming stripped 5 bases from V and 4 bases from J, with 12 bases between. The CDR3 is 13 residues long. Germline V gene lookup returns CDR1 SGHTA and CDR2 FQGNSA. The DNA for the CDR3 is TGTGCCAGCAGCGCTAGGGGGGGATACGAGCAGTACTTC. Its translation: CASSARGGYEQYF.

CDR3 DNA: TGTGCCAGCAGCGCCGGGGGTGGGGATCAGCCCCAGCATTTT. Translation: CASSAGGGDQPQHF. This chain uses TRBV5-4 with TRBJ1-5; maybe TRBD1 (5 bases). Germline V lookup: CDR1 SGHNT, CDR2 YYREEE (reference sequence). The CDR3 is 14 residues long. The V and J ends lost 4 bases and 5 bases respectively, with 13 bases between them. The full variable domain, in which reference TRBV5-4 and TRBJ1-5 provide the parts outside the CDR3, is ETGVTQSPTHLIKTRGQQVTLRCSSQSGHNTVSWYQQALGQGPQFIFQYYREEENGRGNFPPRFSGLQFPNYSSELNVNALELDDSALYLCASSAGGGDQPQHFGDGTRLSIL.

This chain links TRBV2 with TRBJ1-5, with TRBD1 identical over 7 bases. The germline V gene encodes CDR1 SNHLY and CDR2 FYNNEI. CDR3 size: 13 residues. Trimming at V came to 6 bases and at J to 3 bases, leaving 2 bases not matched to a gene. The DNA for the CDR3 is TGTGCCAGCAGCGGGACAGACAATCAGCCCCAGCATTTT. It specifies CASSGTDNQPQHF.

The chain combines TRBV5-6 with TRBJ2-1; a weak D match, TRBD1 (6 bases). Trimming cost V 4 bases and J 3 bases, with 14 bases left between them. This CDR3 region has 15 residues. Per the germline V gene, CDR1 is SGHDT and CDR2 is YYEEEE. DNA of the CDR3: TGTGCCAGCAGCATTTACCGGGACAACTACAATGAGCAGTTCTTC. This gives the protein CASSIYRDNYNEQFF.

The rearrangement uses TRBV11-1 and TRBJ2-1, with 9 bases fitting TRBD1. V lost 3 bases and J lost 4; bases outside the gene matches: 4. The CDR3 is made up of 15 amino acids. Germline V gene sequence: CDR1 SGHAT, CDR2 FQDESV (reference sequence). CDR3 in amino acids: CASSFGTGTYNEQFF. CDR3 nucleotide sequence: TGTGCCAGCAGCTTCGGGACAGGGACTTACAATGAGCAGTTCTTC.

J is TRBJ2-7 and V is TRBV6-4; D gene ambiguous. Trimming left V 2 bases short and J 2 bases short, with 10 bases between. CDR3 length: 14 residues. Germline V gene data show CDR1 as MRHNA and CDR2 as SNTAGT. CDR3 amino acids: CASSDTRVAYEQYF. CDR3 nucleotide sequence: TGTGCCAGCAGTGACACCCGGGTCGCCTACGAGCAGTACTTC.

CDR3 amino acids: CASSLKLGGSEISYNEQFF. The CDR3 coding sequence is TGTGCCAGCAGCTTAAAGTTAGGCGGGAGCGAGATCTCCTACAATGAGCAGTTCTTC. The chain is built from TRBV11-2 and TRBJ2-1; 7 nucleotides align to TRBD2. The CDR3 is 19 amino acids. With 2 bases clipped from V and 0 bases from J, the junction kept 13 bases outside the gene matches. Germline CDR1 reads SGHAT; CDR2 reads FQNNGV.

With regard to this clone: The identical CDR3 is also encoded by other nucleotide sequences in the sample. The gene calls are TRBV27 and TRBJ2-7; 7 nucleotides agree with TRBD2. The CDR3 spans 14 residues. CDR1 and CDR2 (germline): MNHEY, SMNVEV (reference sequence). Trimming at V came to 7 bases and at J to 6 bases, leaving 12 bases not matched to a gene. Here the CDR3 reads CASTVSGRGGEQYF. As DNA, the CDR3 is TGTGCCAGCACCGTTAGCGGGCGGGGCGGCGAGCAGTACTTC.

The rearrangement joins TRBV7-3 to TRBJ2-3; D might be TRBD2 (6 bases). Germline V CDR1 and CDR2: SGHTA, FQGTGA. The CDR3 is made up of 18 amino acids. V lost 4 bases, J lost 2 bases, and 22 bases lay in between. The CDR3 DNA sequence: TGTGCCAGCAGCTCCAACCCTCCACTTAGCGGAGTCACAGATACGCAGTATTTT. Its translation is CASSSNPPLSGVTDTQYF.

This clone has a single count. V is TRBV6-5 and J is TRBJ2-7, with a weak D call TRBD2 (7 bases). The V gene lost 2 bases and the J gene lost 5 bases, with 13 bases spanning the gap. The germline CDR1 and CDR2 sequences are MNHEY and SVGAGI. The CDR3 is made up of 14 amino acids. CDR3 DNA: TGTGCCAGCAGTTACAACCAGGGGACTAACGAGCAGTACTTC. Its protein product is CASSYNQGTNEQYF.

The CDR3 DNA follows: TGTGCCAGCAGTGAATCGGGACTCTCCTACGAGCAGTACTTC. Encoded protein: CASSESGLSYEQYF. The V call is TRBV6-1, the J call TRBJ2-5; tentative D call: TRBD2 (6 bases). The better agreement between TRBJ2-7 and the DNA end casts doubt on the J call. CDR3 length: 14 residues. In germline, CDR1 is MNHNS, CDR2 SASEGT.

This chain links TRBV19 with TRBJ2-7; D might be TRBD1 (5 bases). The CDR3 runs to 14 residues. Trimming cost V 3 bases and J 2 bases, with 11 bases left between them. Germline assignment: CDR1 LNHDA and CDR2 SQIVND (reference sequence). The CDR3 here is CASSMDNPPYEQYF. The DNA of the CDR3 is TGTGCCAGTAGTATGGACAACCCTCCCTACGAGCAGTACTTC.

The chain uses TRBV15 and TRBJ2-7; D possibly corresponds to TRBD2 (5 bases). The length of the CDR3 is 18 residues. Deletions cut 0 bases from V and 2 bases from J, with 20 bases between. CDR1 is LNHNV, CDR2 YYDKDF, per germline (reference sequence). The CDR3 coding sequence is TGTGCCACCAGCAGAGATCGGGGTAATCTGAGAGACGCCTACGAGCAGTACTTC. Its protein product is CATSRDRGNLRDAYEQYF. The variable domain in full, completed from reference TRBV15 and TRBJ2-7, reads DAMVIQNPRYQVTQFGKPVTLSCSQTLNHNVMYWYQQKSSQAPKLLFHYYDKDFNNEADTPDNFQSRRPNTSFCFLDIRSPGLGDTAMYLCATSRDRGNLRDAYEQYFGPGTRLTVT.

The V gene is TRBV7-9, the J gene TRBJ1-1, with no clear D. The CDR3 extends over 12 amino acids. Trimming took off 5 bases at V and 4 bases at J, with 8 bases between the two ends. In germline, CDR1 is SEHNR, CDR2 FQNEAQ (reference sequence). The CDR3, as DNA: TGTGCCAGCAGCCTTTGGAGCACTGAAGCTTTCTTT. Translated, it gives CASSLWSTEAFF.

This rearrangement joins TRBV27 to TRBJ2-7; TRBD2 is a possible D gene (5 bases). The germline V gene encodes CDR1 MNHEY and CDR2 SMNVEV (reference sequence). The V end lost 2 bases, the J end lost 6 bases, and 17 bases lay between the germline ends. The CDR3 runs 15 residues. The CDR3 region has the DNA TGTGCCAGCAGTTTAAGGGTGGGTCTAGCACGCGAGCAGTACTTC. Encoded protein: CASSLRVGLAREQYF.

This clone appeared a few times. V usage is TRBV6-6 and J usage is TRBJ1-1; the D gene is possibly TRBD1 (5 bases). The length of the CDR3 is 15 residues. Between the trimmed V and J ends, which lost 3 bases and 4 bases, there was a span of 15 bases. CDR1 is MNHNY, CDR2 SVGAGI, per germline (reference sequence). CDR3 nucleotides: TGTGCCAGCAGTTATAGGGGCAGAAATGGCACTGAAGCTTTCTTT. Protein sequence: CASSYRGRNGTEAFF.

This clone showed up just once. The gene calls are TRBV27 and TRBJ1-5; weak D call: TRBD1 (6 bases). This CDR3 has 15 amino acids. Germline loops: CDR1 MNHEY, CDR2 SMNVEV (reference sequence). Trimming cost V 0 bases and J 8 bases, with 14 bases left between them. The CDR3 bases are TGTGCCAGCAGTTTATCGGGAGGGAGGACAGAGCCCCAGCATTTT. Amino acid sequence: CASSLSGGRTEPQHF.

The CDR3 spells CAWKPLAGGETQYF. The DNA for the CDR3 is TGTGCCTGGAAGCCCCTAGCGGGGGGTGAGACCCAGTACTTC. The gene calls are TRBV30 and TRBJ2-5; 11 bases map to TRBD2. The CDR3 spans 14 residues. The germline gives CDR1 GTSNPN, CDR2 SVGIG (reference sequence). Trimming took 4 bases from V and 5 from J; bases not matched to a gene: 6.

This chain connects TRBV6-5 to TRBJ2-7; 10 bases map to TRBD1. With V trimmed by 5 bases and J by 6 bases, 10 bases remained unmatched. Germline values: CDR1 MNHEY, CDR2 SVGAGI. The CDR3 has 15 amino acids. Here the CDR3 DNA reads TGTGCCAGCAGTCAACGCAGACAGGGGGCAGGCGAGCAGTACTTC. This codes for CASSQRRQGAGEQYF.

The chain joins TRBV7-2 to TRBJ2-7; weak D call: TRBD1 (5 bases). This CDR3 has 14 amino acids. Deletions cut 0 bases from V and 3 bases from J, with 9 bases between. Germline V gives CDR1 SGHTA, CDR2 FQGNSA. CDR3 sequence: CASSLAPTVYEQYF. In DNA, the CDR3 is TGTGCCAGCAGCTTAGCGCCGACAGTCTACGAGCAGTACTTC.

This clone has only a few counts. In nucleotides, the CDR3 is TGTGCCAGTAGTATGCGGGAGATTAATTCACCCCTCCACTTT. This gives the protein CASSMREINSPLHF. V usage is TRBV19 and J usage is TRBJ1-6, with D hard to call. The CDR3 extends over 14 amino acids. The germline V gene has CDR1 LNHDA and CDR2 SQIVND (reference sequence). V was shortened by 3 bases and J by 6 bases, with 9 bases between the two germline ends.

In regard to this clone: Within the sample, other DNA sequences also encode this same CDR3. The chain carries TRBV4-3 and TRBJ2-6; TRBD1 is a possible D gene (6 bases). Trimming removed 0 bases at V and 2 bases at J, with 11 bases between. The CDR3 is made up of 17 amino acids. Looked up from germline, CDR1 is LGHNA and CDR2 is YSLEER. The CDR3 nucleotides are TGCGCCAGCAGCCAAGATGGTGAGGGGGCTGGGGCCAACGTCCTGACTTTC. Protein product: CASSQDGEGAGANVLTF.

This clone was detected only a few times. The J gene is TRBJ2-7, the V gene TRBV30; 7 nucleotides align to TRBD2. The CDR3 covers 11 residues. V dropped 5 bases and J dropped 6; count of bases not matched to a gene: 4. Germline-derived CDR1 and CDR2 are GTSNPN and SVGIG (reference sequence). The DNA of the CDR3 is TGTGCCTGGGGATCGGGGGGCGAGCAGTACTTC. It codes for CAWGSGGEQYF.

The J gene is TRBJ1-5, the V gene TRBV18; 9 bases match TRBD1. CDR3 length: 16 residues. The V gene's germline CDR1 is KGHSH and CDR2 LQKENI. V trimming: 3 bases; J trimming: 2 bases; junction bases outside the gene matches: 5. The CDR3 nucleotides read TGTGCCAGCTCACCTGCCGGGACAGGGCGCAATCAGCCCCAGCATTTT. Protein product: CASSPAGTGRNQPQHF.

The chain couples TRBV19 to TRBJ2-1; possibly TRBD2 for D (6 bases). Germline CDR1 reads LNHDA; CDR2 reads SQIVND (reference sequence). V dropped 5 bases and J dropped 7 bases, with 15 bases sitting between them. The CDR3 sequence is 14 residues long. The CDR3 DNA reads TGTGCCAGTAGTGCCCGGGAGTTGAAGAATGAGCAGTTCTTC. Translating it yields CASSARELKNEQFF.

This sequence joins TRBV9 and TRBJ2-5; TRBD1 aligns across 8 bases. V lost 4 bases and J lost 5; bases outside the gene matches: 4. In germline, CDR1 is SGDLS, CDR2 YYNGEE. This CDR3 is built from 13 residues. DNA of the CDR3: TGTGCCAGCAGCTTGCGACAGGGGGAGACCCAGTACTTC. Its translation: CASSLRQGETQYF.

This clone has only a few counts. The V gene is TRBV29-1, the J gene TRBJ1-1, with D unclear. The ends were cut back, 7 bases at V and 8 bases at J, with 11 bases in the middle. Per germline, CDR1 SQVTM and CDR2 ANQGSEA. This CDR3 has 10 amino acids. The CDR3 coding sequence is TGCAGCGCCACACGAAACGAAGCTTTCTTT. Amino acid sequence: CSATRNEAFF.

This rearrangement joins TRBV4-1 to TRBJ1-1, with a possible D match to TRBD1 (5 bases). The CDR3 covers 14 residues. Between the trimmed V and J ends, which lost 4 bases and 3 bases, there was a span of 12 bases. Germline V lookup: CDR1 MGHRA, CDR2 YSYEKL. CDR3 amino acids: CASSLLGGDTEAFF. CDR3 DNA: TGCGCCAGCAGCCTCCTAGGAGGGGACACTGAAGCTTTCTTT.

The chain joins TRBV2 to TRBJ2-7; D unclear. This CDR3 spans 14 amino acids. Trimming stripped 2 bases from V and 2 bases from J, with 10 bases between. Germline lookup yields CDR1 SNHLY and CDR2 FYNNEI. The CDR3 is CASSETTPTYEQYF. The CDR3 DNA sequence: TGTGCCAGCAGTGAAACTACCCCTACCTACGAGCAGTACTTC.

J is TRBJ2-1 and V is TRBV11-2; 7 bases fit TRBD2. CDR1 and CDR2 (germline): SGHAT, FQNNGV. The ends lost 4 bases at V and 2 bases at J; junction bases unmatched: 8. This CDR3 has 16 residues. CDR3 in DNA: TGTGCCAGCAGCTCCGGGGAGGGTACCCCCTACAATGAGCAGTTCTTC. Translation: CASSSGEGTPYNEQFF.